The 22 T cell receptor beta chains listed next were all sequenced from one sample in a study of radiotherapy plus CTLA-4 blockade in lung cancer. Some clones are missing from TCRdb's copy, which holds only in-frame ones; the method was immunoSEQ multiplex PCR. The table shows around 91,000 clones, with around 88% occurring only once. This material consisted of peripheral blood, taken from a patient treated with radiotherapy plus ipilimumab. These receptors came from a human donor with non-small cell lung cancer that progressed on radiotherapy plus ipilimumab.

Notes on this clone: The germline gene is not matched at one end of the junction; a read error may be the cause. The chain links TRBV7-9 to TRBJ2-1; TRBD2 agrees at 9 bases. CDR1 and CDR2 (germline): SEHNR, FQNEAQ (reference sequence). The CDR3 extends over 14 amino acids. The CDR3 coding sequence is TGTGCCAGCAGCCTAGCGGGACCGAGTAATGAGCAGTTCTTC. As protein: CASSLAGPSNEQFF.

The rearrangement links TRBV10-1 to TRBJ2-3; D is unresolved. V was shortened by 3 bases and J by 0 bases, with 7 bases between the two germline ends. From germline, CDR1 is WNHNN and CDR2 SYGVQD (reference sequence). The length of the CDR3 is 14 residues. The CDR3 region is CASSDPGSTDTQYF. The CDR3 coding sequence is TGCGCCAGCAGTGACCCCGGAAGCACAGATACGCAGTATTTT.

The V and J genes are TRBV14 and TRBJ2-7; 10 nucleotides agree with TRBD1. After removal of 3 bases from V and 5 bases from J, the junction contained 7 bases not matched to a gene. Germline V CDR1 and CDR2: SGHDN, FVKESK. This CDR3 spans 15 amino acids. The CDR3 nucleotides are TGTGCCAGCAGCCAGCACACGGGACAGGGGAACGAGCAGTACTTC. Translated, it gives CASSQHTGQGNEQYF.

J is TRBJ1-2 and V is TRBV27, with TRBD1 matching 7 bases. From germline, CDR1 is MNHEY and CDR2 SMNVEV (reference sequence). CDR3 length: 13 amino acids. With V trimmed by 8 bases and J by 7 bases, 10 bases remained unmatched. The CDR3 is CASLKQGRVGYTF. DNA for the CDR3: TGTGCCAGCTTAAAACAGGGGAGAGTTGGCTACACCTTC.

The rearrangement uses TRBV21-1 and TRBJ2-1; the table names TRBD2, a call not compared with the DNA. TRBV21-1 is given as a pseudogene. The CDR3 contains 16 residues. In DNA form, the CDR3 reads TGTGCCAGCAGCAAAGGTAGGAGGGAGGCCGACAATGAGCAGTTCTTC. As protein: CASSKGRREADNEQFF.

The rearrangement uses TRBV4-2 and TRBJ2-7, with 12 nucleotides matching TRBD1. CDR1 is LGHNA and CDR2 is YNFKEQ in the germline V gene. This CDR3 comprises 16 residues. The V gene end was trimmed by 4 bases and the J gene end by 5 bases; junction bases not matched to a gene: 9. Here the CDR3 DNA reads TGTGCCAGCAGCCGTTCCCGTGGGACAGGGGGCGACGAGCAGTACTTC. Translated: CASSRSRGTGGDEQYF.

The chain links TRBV2 to TRBJ1-5; 11 bases are a match to TRBD1. The CDR3 totals 14 residues. Germline V gene lookup returns CDR1 SNHLY and CDR2 FYNNEI. V dropped 6 bases and J dropped 11; count of bases not matched to a gene: 9. CDR3 coding DNA: TGTGCCAGCAGCGGTGGGACAGGGGGAATGGCCCAGCATTTT. It encodes CASSGGTGGMAQHF.

This clone was counted a single time. The chain has TRBV4-1 and TRBJ2-5; 8 bases are a match to TRBD2. The CDR3 spans 17 residues. V lost 0 bases, J lost 5 bases, and 11 bases stayed unmatched. Looked up from germline, CDR1 is MGHRA and CDR2 is YSYEKL. The DNA of the CDR3 is TGCGCCAGCAGCCAAGATCTCTTCAGCGGGAGCAGGGAGACCCAGTACTTC. Its translation: CASSQDLFSGSRETQYF.

The CDR3 reads CASSLTGPGETQYF. CDR3 bases: TGTGCCAGCAGCTTAACGGGCCCGGGAGAGACCCAGTACTTC. V and J are TRBV7-3 and TRBJ2-5, with D unclear. Trimming pared 0 bases from V and 4 bases from J, leaving 9 bases between. The V gene's germline CDR1 is SGHTA and CDR2 FQGTGA. CDR3 length equals 14 residues. The whole variable domain, remainder taken from reference TRBV7-3 and TRBJ2-5, is GAGVSQTPSNKVTEKGKYVELRCDPISGHTALYWYRQSLGQGPEFLIYFQGTGAADDSGLPNDRFFAVRPEGSVSTLKIQRTERGDSAVYLCASSLTGPGETQYFGPGTRLLVL.

DNA of the CDR3: TGTGCTAGTGGCTCCCCGGCCCAGGAGGCAGATACGCAGTATTTT. This sequence encodes CASGSPAQEADTQYF. This rearrangement joins TRBV12-5 to TRBJ2-3; weak D call: TRBD2 (5 bases). V was clipped by 6 bases and J by 4 bases, with 17 bases between them. The CDR3 is 15 amino acids. Germline V CDR1 and CDR2: LGHNT, FRNRAP.

The chain recombines TRBV7-9 with TRBJ1-2; possibly TRBD1 for D (5 bases). There are 13 residues in the CDR3. V was trimmed by 5 bases and J by 7 bases, leaving 14 bases between them. Germline V gene data show CDR1 as SEHNR and CDR2 as FQNEAQ (reference sequence). The CDR3 sequence is CASSAEGTSGYTF. CDR3 DNA sequence: TGTGCCAGCAGCGCCGAGGGGACGAGTGGCTACACCTTC.

This chain connects TRBV18 to TRBJ2-7; tentatively, D is TRBD1 (6 bases). This CDR3 spans 16 amino acids. With 0 bases removed from V and 3 bases from J, the gap between germline ends came to 15 bases. Germline CDR1 is KGHSH and CDR2 is LQKENI. The DNA for the CDR3 is TGTGCCAGCTCACCACCAAGGAACAGGGCCGTCTACGAGCAGTACTTC. It translates to CASSPPRNRAVYEQYF.

Details on this clone: In the same sample, other DNA sequences code for this CDR3. CDR3 DNA sequence: TGCGCCAGCAGCTTGGTTGGGACAGATACGCAGTATTTT. Protein: CASSLVGTDTQYF. J is TRBJ2-3 and V is TRBV5-1; D gene ambiguous. The CDR3 sequence is 13 residues long. Germline CDR1 is SGHRS and CDR2 is YFSETQ. V lost 0 bases, J lost 3 bases, and 5 bases lay in between.

J is TRBJ2-7 and V is TRBV5-4; 9 bases agree with TRBD1. This CDR3 is built from 16 residues. Germline V gives CDR1 SGHNT, CDR2 YYREEE (reference sequence). The V gene end was trimmed by 4 bases and the J gene end by 4 bases; junction bases not matched to a gene: 12. The chain's CDR3 is CASSPGLGQGVYEQYF. The CDR3 nucleotides are TGTGCCAGCAGCCCCGGGTTGGGACAGGGTGTATACGAGCAGTACTTC. Supplemented by reference TRBV5-4 and TRBJ2-7, the full variable domain reads ETGVTQSPTHLIKTRGQQVTLRCSSQSGHNTVSWYQQALGQGPQFIFQYYREEENGRGNFPPRFSGLQFPNYSSELNVNALELDDSALYLCASSPGLGQGVYEQYFGPGTRLTVT.

The rearrangement uses TRBV19 and TRBJ2-7; the D call may be TRBD1 or TRBD2 (5 bases each). V was cut by 4 bases and J by 3 bases, with 10 bases left in between. Germline assignment: CDR1 LNHDA and CDR2 SQIVND (reference sequence). The CDR3 spans 13 residues. The CDR3 sequence is CASSTGTGYEQYF. CDR3 coding DNA: TGTGCCAGTAGTACAGGGACCGGCTACGAGCAGTACTTC.

The V call is TRBV14, the J call TRBJ1-2; no clear D. The germline V gene has CDR1 SGHDN and CDR2 FVKESK. The CDR3 is 13 amino acids. V lost 0 bases, J lost 7 bases, and 9 bases lay in between. CDR3 residues: CASSQEGFGGYTF. For the CDR3, the DNA is TGTGCCAGCAGCCAAGAAGGATTCGGTGGCTACACCTTC.

A remark on this clone: Other DNA sequences within the sample encode an identical CDR3. The chain is built from TRBV12-5 and TRBJ2-7; 8 nucleotides match TRBD1. Trimming cost V 2 bases and J 3 bases; bases outside gene matches: 9. CDR1 and CDR2 (germline): LGHNT, FRNRAP. This CDR3 region has 16 residues. CDR3 coding DNA: TGTGCTAGTGGTTTGTCTTTCGGGGACAGGAGCTACGAGCAGTACTTC. Protein: CASGLSFGDRSYEQYF.

This clone was counted only a few times. The chain carries TRBV6-6 and TRBJ2-3; no definite D call. Germline CDR1 and CDR2: MNHNY and SVGAGI (reference sequence). V was shortened by 0 bases and J by 2 bases, with 9 bases between the two germline ends. This CDR3 region has 15 residues. The CDR3 is CASSYSTRLTDTQYF. The CDR3, as DNA: TGTGCCAGCAGTTACTCGACCAGGCTCACAGATACGCAGTATTTT.

This sequence joins TRBV7-2 and TRBJ2-7; TRBD1 might be the D (5 bases). CDR1 SGHTA and CDR2 FQGNSA come from the germline V gene. CDR3 size: 14 residues. V lost 5 bases to trimming and J lost 9 bases, with 20 bases between them. CDR3 amino acids: CASSETGPPVGQYF. The CDR3 DNA follows: TGTGCCAGCAGCGAAACAGGACCTCCCGTTGGGCAGTACTTC.

The chain recombines TRBV9 with TRBJ1-1; D remains unclear. The CDR3 contains 14 residues. Germline V CDR1 and CDR2: SGDLS, YYNGEE. V was clipped by 0 bases and J by 1 base, with 7 bases between them. CDR3 in DNA: TGTGCCAGCAGCGTAGGTTCTGCGAACACTGAAGCTTTCTTT. Translated: CASSVGSANTEAFF.

This sequence joins TRBV5-1 and TRBJ2-1; the match to TRBD2 covers 7 bases. The V gene's germline CDR1 is SGHRS and CDR2 YFSETQ. Germline trimming cut 4 bases from V and 2 bases from J; bases unmatched to any gene: 12. This CDR3 spans 17 amino acids. The CDR3 here is CASSPAGRGSAYNEQFF. In DNA, the CDR3 is TGCGCCAGCAGCCCGGCGGGTCGCGGGAGTGCCTACAATGAGCAGTTCTTC. Filled out from reference TRBV5-1 and TRBJ2-1, the complete variable domain reads KAGVTQTPRYLIKTRGQQVTLSCSPISGHRSVSWYQQTPGQGLQFLFEYFSETQRNKGNFPGRFSGRQFSNSRSEMNVSTLELGDSALYLCASSPAGRGSAYNEQFFGPGTRLTVL.

CDR3 nucleotide sequence: TGTGCCAGCAGCCCGGGACAGAAAAACTATGGCTACACCTTC. Amino acid sequence: CASSPGQKNYGYTF. The rearrangement uses TRBV6-1 and TRBJ1-2; the match to TRBD1 covers 7 bases. Germline CDR1 is MNHNS and CDR2 is SASEGT. This CDR3 is built from 14 residues. V shed 6 bases, J shed 2 bases, and the junction held 6 bases outside the gene matches.